This T cell receptor (beta chain) is from a study of identical twins. MiXCR was run by TCRdb on the 5' RACE reads, yielding one entry per CDR3 protein. The repertoire has some 1,700,000 distinct CDR3 sequences, around a third of them found once; the top ten carry more than 0.25%. The V gene lost 4 bases and the J gene lost 5 bases, with 22 bases spanning the gap. The CDR3 consists of 17 residues. The germline gives CDR1 SGHDT, CDR2 YYEEEE. Sequences were obtained from cord blood. This sequence was found in a newborn girl in good health. The V and J genes are TRBV5-6 and TRBJ2-1; D perhaps matches TRBD2 (7 bases). The CDR3 sequence is CASSVMGGADTNNEQFF. For the CDR3, the DNA is TGTGCCAGCAGCGTCATGGGGGGGGCGGACACAAACAATGAGCAGTTCTTC.